These 17 T cell receptor beta chains were all obtained from the same sample, sequenced in a study of tumor-infiltrating lymphocytes in primary liver carcinoma. The researchers obtained blood RNA from unsorted whole blood and also extracted germline DNA. A primer in the constant region served to generate TCR beta cDNA from roughly 520 ng of total RNA. Libraries for TCR beta were built through three nested multiplex PCR rounds, which together made up a slightly modified ARM-PCR procedure. Running 10 cycles apiece, the first two PCR rounds relied on TRBV1-TRBV30 forward primers together with a C-beta reverse primer. From the multiplex PCR reads, TCRdb called clonotypes with MiXCR, one entry per CDR3 protein. This sample has 330,000 or so distinct CDR3 sequences, with about 65% found just once. The sample was peripheral blood. Receptors were obtained from a man aged 35-49 years with primary liver carcinoma and hepatitis B virus infection.

As regards this clonotype: The junction departs from the called germline gene at one end, perhaps through a read error. This chain joins TRBV11-2 and TRBJ2-7, with 7 bases identical to TRBD2. This CDR3 contains 15 residues. Per germline, CDR1 SGHAT and CDR2 FQNNGV. This chain's CDR3 is CASSPLLGLKYEQYF. Here the CDR3 DNA reads TGCGCCAGCAGCCCACTACTGGGACTAAAGTACGAGCAGTACTTC.

V is TRBV29-1 and J is TRBJ1-4, with a possible D match to TRBD1 (5 bases). The CDR3 consists of 13 residues. Trimming removed 4 bases at V and 8 bases at J, with 14 bases between. Germline V gene lookup returns CDR1 SQVTM and CDR2 ANQGSEA. The CDR3 DNA reads TGCAGCGTTGTGATGGTAGAGGGGGAAAAACTGTTTTTT. Its translation: CSVVMVEGEKLFF. The whole variable domain, filled in from reference TRBV29-1 and TRBJ1-4, reads SAVISQKPSRDICQRGTSLTIQCQVDSQVTMMFWYRQQPGQSLTLIATANQGSEATYESGFVIDKFPISRPNLTFSTLTVSNMSPEDSSIYLCSVVMVEGEKLFFGSGTQLSVL.

Comment on this clonotype: The junction departs from the called germline gene at one end, perhaps through a read error. This chain links TRBV12-3 or TRBV12-4 with TRBJ1-1, with D possibly matching TRBD1 (5 bases). The CDR3 is 14 amino acids. The CDR3 loop is CAGSSLGTNTEAFF. CDR3 nucleotides: TGTGCCGGCAGTTCCTTAGGGACCAACACTGAAGCTTTCTTT.

As regards this clonotype: One junction end does not reproduce the germline sequence, and a read error may be involved. The chain links TRBV11-2 to TRBJ2-1; D gene ambiguous. CDR1 and CDR2 (germline): SGHAT, FQNNGV. There are 17 residues in the CDR3. In DNA form, the CDR3 reads TGTTCCAGCAGCTTAGTTGGGCTAGGGCAGCGATACAATGAACAGTTCTTC. Its translation is CSSSLVGLGQRYNEQFF.

V gene TRBV18 combines with J gene TRBJ2-7, with a possible D match to TRBD2 (6 bases). V gave up 0 bases and J gave up 0 bases, with 9 bases separating them. Germline values: CDR1 KGHSH, CDR2 LQKENI. The CDR3 is 15 residues long. DNA of the CDR3: TGTGCCAGCTCACCACCGGAGGGTACCTCCTACGAGCAGTACTTC. Translating it yields CASSPPEGTSYEQYF.

Of note for this clonotype: Lacking the conserved final phenylalanine or tryptophan, this CDR3 likely reflects a read error. V gene TRBV5-5 combines with J gene TRBJ1-1; no reliable D call. CDR3 length: 16 amino acids. Germline-derived CDR1 and CDR2 are SGHKS and YYEKEE (reference sequence). The V end was cut by 5 bases, the J end by 0 bases, with 17 bases between. CDR3 sequence: CASRFLAGVMNTEAFS. The DNA of the CDR3 is TGTGCCAGCAGATTTTTAGCGGGCGTCATGAACACTGAAGCTTTCTCT.

This clonotype was found many times. This chain links TRBV4-1 with TRBJ2-7; D unresolved. The CDR3 spans 14 residues. Germline-derived CDR1 and CDR2 are MGHRA and YSYEKL. Trimming removed 0 bases from V and 11 bases from J, with 17 bases in between. Written as DNA, the CDR3 is TGCGCCAGCAGCCAAGATGTAACCTTACCCGTGGAGTACTTC. It yields the protein CASSQDVTLPVEYF.

This rearrangement joins TRBV29-1 to TRBJ2-5; weak D call: TRBD2 (6 bases). Germline V gives CDR1 SQVTM, CDR2 ANQGSEA. V was trimmed by 7 bases and J by 4 bases, leaving 13 bases between them. The CDR3 covers 12 residues. In DNA form, the CDR3 reads TGCAGCGCAAATCGGGGGTTAGAGACCCAGTACTTC. It codes for CSANRGLETQYF.

On this clonotype itself: This may come from a read error, since a much larger clone is one base off. The J gene is TRBJ2-3, the V gene TRBV4-3, with a tentative D call TRBD2 (6 bases). V dropped 8 bases and J dropped 7 bases, with 10 bases sitting between them. The CDR3 contains 11 residues. Germline lookup yields CDR1 LGHNA and CDR2 YSLEER. The DNA of the CDR3 is TGCGCCAGCTGCGGGATCCATACGCAGTATTTT. It encodes CASCGIHTQYF.

As for this clonotype: It may be a read error: a sequence one base away is much more abundant. The rearrangement links TRBV12-3 or TRBV12-4 to TRBJ2-1; D remains unclear. This CDR3 is built from 14 residues. In DNA, the CDR3 is TGTACCAGCAGTTTTTTGAAGGACGGCAATGAGCAGTTCTTC. This sequence encodes CTSSFLKDGNEQFF.

The chain couples TRBV28 to TRBJ2-7; 12 bases are shared with TRBD1. Germline loops: CDR1 MDHEN, CDR2 SYDVKM. V gave up 3 bases and J gave up 0 bases; unmatched junction bases: 6. The CDR3 spans 17 residues. CDR3 sequence (DNA): TGTGCCAGCAGTTTGGCGGGACAGGGGGCTAACTCCTACGAGCAGTACTTC. Encoded protein: CASSLAGQGANSYEQYF.

On this clonotype itself: The CDR3 end shows no conserved phenylalanine or tryptophan, and so a read error is likely. V is TRBV11-2 and J is TRBJ2-7; D not certain. V dropped 7 bases and J dropped 2 bases, with 12 bases sitting between them. Germline CDR1 SGHAT, CDR2 FQNNGV. The CDR3 contains 13 residues. This CDR3 is CASNLSLTYEQYY. The CDR3, as DNA: TGTGCCAGCAACTTGTCCTTGACCTACGAGCAGTACTAC.

The sample holds one count of this clonotype. The chain recombines TRBV11-2 with TRBJ2-5; D is possibly TRBD2 (6 bases). The CDR3 runs to 15 residues. V lost 10 bases, J lost 2 bases, and 20 bases lay in between. Germline values: CDR1 SGHAT, CDR2 FQNNGV. DNA for the CDR3: TGTGCCAACAGTCGGACTATCGGGGAACAAGAGACCCAGTACTTC. Its translation is CANSRTIGEQETQYF.

The CDR3 nucleotides read TGTGCCAGCAGCGGGACAGGGGGGTTGGTCAAAAACATTCAGTACTTC. Protein: CASSGTGGLVKNIQYF. The V and J genes are TRBV28 and TRBJ2-4; 11 bases line up with TRBD1. V lost 6 bases to trimming and J lost 3 bases; unmatched junction nucleotides: 7. The CDR3 consists of 16 residues. Germline V lookup: CDR1 MDHEN, CDR2 SYDVKM.

On this clonotype itself: Mismatch with germline at one junction end may stem from a read error. The DNA for the CDR3 is TGTGCCATCAGTGACCCGGGAGGGCCCTCCGAGCAGTACTTC. Encoded protein: CAISDPGGPSEQYF. The chain employs TRBV25-1 and TRBJ2-7; TRBD2 matches 8 bases. Germline CDR1 MGHDK, CDR2 SYGVNS. The CDR3 is 14 residues long.

The CDR3 bases are TGCGCCAGCAGCTTTTATGACAGGCCGAACACTGAAGCTTTCTTT. It specifies CASSFYDRPNTEAFF. The rearrangement joins TRBV5-1 to TRBJ1-1; the D gene is possibly TRBD1 (6 bases). Trimming shortened V by 2 bases and J by 1 base, and 12 bases separated the two germline ends. Germline CDR1 reads SGHRS; CDR2 reads YFSETQ. The CDR3 is made up of 15 amino acids.

This clonotype was seen many times. This chain uses TRBV11-2 with TRBJ2-7; the match to TRBD2 covers 11 bases. The CDR3 spans 15 residues. Per germline, CDR1 SGHAT and CDR2 FQNNGV. V gave up 3 bases and J gave up 3 bases; unmatched junction bases: 4. CDR3 sequence (DNA): TGTGCCAGCAGCTTTGCCGGGACTAGCGGCTACGAGCAGTACTTC. Translated: CASSFAGTSGYEQYF.